The 4 T cell receptor beta chains below all came from one sample that was sequenced in a study of T cells in women clearing cervical HPV infection. The method was immunoSEQ multiplex PCR; TCRdb's version includes in-frame clones alone and lacks a portion of them. The sample has about 20,000 clones, and its top ten clones hold 3.2%. The sample taken for sequencing was blood buffy coat. Every receptor here comes from a woman between 18 and 75 years old with a cervical HPV16 infection that either progressed to CIN3+ or cleared (not recorded which).

Of note for this clone: The read falls 3 residues short of the CDR3 end, and the missing part is taken from the germline J gene. The chain joins TRBV28 to TRBJ1-2; no reliable D call. The CDR3 runs 11 residues. Per the germline V gene, CDR1 is MDHEN and CDR2 is SYDVKM. The CDR3: CASSLTRGYTF. The CDR3 bases that were read are TGTGCCAGCAGCCTCACCCGGGGC.

For this clone: The read ends 3 residues shy of where the CDR3 ends; the end is completed using the germline J gene. The chain employs TRBV7-6 and TRBJ2-7; weak D call: TRBD1 (5 bases). V lost 3 bases, J lost 3 bases, and 9 bases lay in between. Looked up from germline, CDR1 is SGHVS and CDR2 is FNYEAQ. The CDR3 totals 13 residues. The CDR3: CASSFERGYEQYF. The CDR3 DNA, read in part, is TGTGCCAGCAGCTTCGAAAGGGGCTACGAG.

In regard to this clone: The CDR3 end lies 3 residues beyond the end of the read and is filled in from the germline J gene. This chain links TRBV7-9 with TRBJ1-2, with a weak D call TRBD1 (6 bases). The length of the CDR3 is 14 residues. V lost 5 bases, J lost 7 bases, and 17 bases lay in between. Germline V gene lookup returns CDR1 SEHNR and CDR2 FQNEAQ (reference sequence). CDR3 region: CASSQQGSLGGYTF. CDR3 DNA (partial): TGTGCCAGCAGCCAACAGGGTAGCCTCGGTGGC.

As regards this clone: Read sequence stops 3 residues before the CDR3 end, and the germline J gene provides the missing end. This chain connects TRBV18 to TRBJ2-5; 7 bases align to TRBD2. The CDR3 length is 16 residues. Trimming at V came to 0 bases and at J to 1 base, leaving 5 bases not matched to a gene. Germline V CDR1 and CDR2: KGHSH, LQKENI. The sequenced part of the CDR3 DNA is TGTGCCAGCTCACCACCGACTAGCTACACCCAAGAGACC. Encoded protein: CASSPPTSYTQET. The whole CDR3 reads CASSPPTSYTQETQYF.